What follows are 9 T cell receptor beta chains derived from one specimen sequenced in a study of regulatory T cells in long-lasting Graves disease (dated by TCRdb to about 2021). Receptors were amplified or captured by multiplex PCR. The instrument given in TCRdb is Illumina HiSeq 4000. TCR beta libraries were built with iRepertoire HTBI primers and Arm-PCR amplification of CDR3 regions. TCRdb redid the processing of the public reads, applying fastp at Q25 and MiXCR, and retained in-frame beta chains. Each CDR3 protein gets just one entry, which takes the most common genes and DNA from the rows behind it. The sample table contains about 350,000 distinct CDR3 sequences; only one count was recorded for 16% of them. The biggest ten clones account for roughly 21% of the sample. This sample's time point label indicates: newly diagnosed GD, antithyroid drugs for less than 3 months. For both TCR sequencing and RNA sequencing, RNA was extracted from PBMCs in TRIzol.

This sample was also put to use in a study of T cells in Graves' hyperthyroidism and ophthalmopathy.

The sequenced sample was peripheral blood mononuclear cells (PBMCs), obtained at new diagnosis, from a patient treated with antithyroid drugs. The receptors originated from a woman aged 18-30 years with Graves disease. Donor details come from another sample of the same person, matched by shared clones.

The genes are TRBV9 and TRBJ2-1; 15 nucleotides align to TRBD2. In germline, CDR1 is SGDLS, CDR2 YYNGEE. Trimming cost V 4 bases and J 9 bases; bases outside gene matches: 11. The CDR3 has 17 residues. CDR3 bases: TGTGCCAGCAGCCCGAGGACTAGCGGGAGGGCTGTGGGTGAGCAGTTCTTC. The encoded protein is CASSPRTSGRAVGEQFF.

CDR3 sequence (DNA): TGTGCCAGCTCGCCTCTATTACAGGGAGAGGAACAAGAGACCCAGTACTTC. This translates into CASSPLLQGEEQETQYF. The V call is TRBV18, the J call TRBJ2-5, with D perhaps TRBD1 (6 bases). This CDR3 is 17 amino acids long. Trimming removed 6 bases at V and 2 bases at J, with 22 bases between. CDR1 and CDR2 from the germline V gene are KGHSH and LQKENI.

Many counts were recorded for this clonotype. The J gene is TRBJ1-1, the V gene TRBV10-1; unclear D gene. The V end lost 3 bases, the J end lost 3 bases, and 5 bases lay between the germline ends. Germline values: CDR1 WNHNN, CDR2 SYGVQD (reference sequence). The CDR3 contains 12 residues. CDR3 sequence (DNA): TGCGCCAGCAGTGATGACCACACTGAAGCTTTCTTT. Its translation: CASSDDHTEAFF.

This clonotype was recorded many times. This sequence joins TRBV6-1 and TRBJ2-7, with TRBD1 as a possible D gene (6 bases). The CDR3 totals 13 residues. Trimming took off 6 bases at V and 4 bases at J, with 13 bases between the two ends. Germline V gives CDR1 MNHNS, CDR2 SASEGT. The CDR3 bases are TGTGCCAGCAGGTTGGGGGCAGCGTACGAGCAGTACTTC. Its translation: CASRLGAAYEQYF.

With respect to this clonotype: This could be a read error, since a much larger clone is one nucleotide away. This chain links TRBV3-1 with TRBJ2-5, with 11 bases that match TRBD2. CDR3 length: 13 residues. The J segment lost 5 bases and the V segment lost 4 bases, leaving 0 bases of the junction unmatched. Per germline, CDR1 LGHDT and CDR2 YNNKEL (reference sequence). This CDR3 is CASSRTSGETQYF. For the CDR3, the DNA is TGTGCCAGCAGCCGGACTAGCGGGGAGACCCAGTACTTC.

This clonotype was seen repeatedly, ten times or more. This CDR3 reads CSVEGGTGGDEQFF. The CDR3 bases are TGCAGCGTTGAAGGGGGAACGGGAGGCGATGAGCAGTTCTTC. V and J are TRBV29-1 and TRBJ2-1; the match to TRBD2 covers 7 bases. With 1 base clipped from V and 8 bases from J, the junction kept 8 bases outside the gene matches. CDR1 is SQVTM, CDR2 ANQGSEA, per germline. The length of the CDR3 is 14 residues.

Remarks on this clonotype: A single base separates this from a much larger clone, so it may be a read error. This sequence joins TRBV2 and TRBJ1-4, with D possibly matching TRBD1 (5 bases). The germline V gene has CDR1 SNHLY and CDR2 FYNNEI. The V gene lost 8 bases and the J gene lost 0 bases, with 10 bases spanning the gap. The CDR3 length is 14 residues. Here the CDR3 reads CASGRDATNEKLFF. The CDR3 nucleotides are TGTGCCAGCGGGCGGGACGCAACTAATGAAAAACTGTTTTTT.

CDR3 amino acids: CASSYRAHTIYF. The CDR3 DNA sequence: TGTGCCAGCAGTTACCGGGCTCACACCATATATTTT. The rearrangement uses TRBV6-5 and TRBJ1-3; no firm D call. This CDR3 has 12 residues. Trimming took 2 bases from V and 8 from J, leaving 7 bases between them. Germline V CDR1 and CDR2: MNHEY, SVGAGI.

V gene TRBV20-1 combines with J gene TRBJ2-1; D unclear. The length of the CDR3 is 16 residues. Between the trimmed V and J ends, which lost 0 bases and 2 bases, there was a span of 14 bases. Looked up from germline, CDR1 is DFQATT and CDR2 is SNEGSKA (reference sequence). CDR3 nucleotide sequence: TGCAGTGCTAGAGATATTTCCATTCCCCCCTACAATGAGCAGTTCTTC. It specifies CSARDISIPPYNEQFF.